The 3 T cell receptor beta chains in this list originate from one sample, sequenced in a study of technical replicates of blood from a few donors. Generated by immunoSEQ multiplex PCR, the TCRdb table keeps only in-frame clones and is missing some. The profile shows fewer than 20,000 clones, roughly 91% of them singletons. The specimen sequenced was PBMCs. The receptors were gathered from a human donor in good health.

The CDR3 is CASSTGTDNTEAFF. CDR3 DNA: TGTGCCAGCTCAACCGGGACAGACAACACTGAAGCTTTCTTT. The V gene is TRBV18, the J gene TRBJ1-1; TRBD1 aligns across 7 bases. Germline lookup yields CDR1 KGHSH and CDR2 LQKENI. This CDR3 is built from 14 residues. V gave up 5 bases and J gave up 2 bases; unmatched junction bases: 5.

The gene calls are TRBV5-4 and TRBJ2-2, with D possibly being TRBD2 (8 bases). Between the trimmed V and J ends, which lost 6 bases and 1 base, there was a span of 19 bases. The CDR3 length is 17 residues. CDR1 and CDR2 (germline): SGHNT, YYREEE (reference sequence). The CDR3 loop reads CASTAGGAGGNTGELFF. The CDR3 coding sequence is TGTGCCAGCACCGCAGGGGGTGCGGGAGGGAACACCGGGGAGCTGTTTTTT.

J is TRBJ1-2 and V is TRBV4-2; 8 bases align to TRBD1. CDR1 LGHNA and CDR2 YNFKEQ come from the germline V gene. The junction had 11 bases not matched to a gene; V was cut back by 1 base and J by 7 bases. The CDR3 is made up of 16 amino acids. In nucleotides, the CDR3 is TGTGCCAGCAGCCAAGGGGACGACAGGGGAGACGGTGGCTACACCTTC. Translated: CASSQGDDRGDGGYTF.